This T cell receptor beta chain was sequenced during a study of identical twins. TCRdb analysed the 5' RACE reads with MiXCR anew, one entry per CDR3 protein. The sample lists roughly 470,000 distinct CDR3 sequences, approximately 14% seen once, with 0.8% to 1% in the top ten. V shed 2 bases and J shed 4 bases, with 8 bases lying between them. In germline, CDR1 is LNHNV, CDR2 YYDKDF (reference sequence). The CDR3 contains 13 residues. This sample also appeared in a second study, on yellow fever vaccine responses in identical twins.

Sequenced: CD4+ T cells sorted from blood. This clonotype was sampled from a young woman in good health. The V and J genes are TRBV15 and TRBJ2-5; D is ambiguous. The CDR3 loop reads CATSRKRTETQYF. Here the CDR3 DNA reads TGTGCCACCAGCAGAAAAAGGACAGAGACCCAGTACTTC.